This T cell receptor (beta chain) was sequenced in a study of blood T cell repertoires in COVID-19. Study-wide context: COVID-19 samples from acute and convalescent phases originated in the United States, Italy and Spain. Sources were T cells, B-cell-depleted T cells, or PBMCs; the material itself was cDNA or gDNA.

The length of the CDR3 is 18 residues. Trimming took 0 bases from V and 2 from J; bases not matched to a gene: 10. Germline V gives CDR1 LGHNA, CDR2 YSLEER. Original analysis: The authors estimated nucleated cell counts from reference gene primer amplification. Assay: immunoSEQ multiplex PCR; the TCRdb copy retains only in-frame clones and omits some. D and trimming come from the DNA, and the V and J calls and clone size come from that table. The sample lists some 95,000 clones; about 80% were seen once. This sequence was found in a man between 65 and 85 years old with acute or convalescent COVID-19. V is TRBV4-3 and J is TRBJ1-5, with TRBD1 matching 7 bases. Sequences were obtained from peripheral blood. CDR3: CASSQDFSHRGGNQPQHF. The CDR3 nucleotides read TGCGCCAGCAGCCAAGATTTTTCGCACAGGGGTGGCAATCAGCCCCAGCATTTT.